Presented here are 21 T cell receptor beta chains from one specimen sequenced in a study of blood T cell repertoires in COVID-19. Sequencing was performed with immunoSEQ multiplex PCR; in TCRdb, only in-frame clones are kept and a portion is missing. The sample has some 93,000 clones; 85% are singletons. The sequencing input was peripheral blood. These receptors were obtained from a man aged 60-69 years with acute or convalescent COVID-19.

The chain links TRBV4-2 to TRBJ2-1, with 11 bases fitting TRBD1. The length of the CDR3 is 15 residues. Germline CDR1 is LGHNA and CDR2 is YNFKEQ. After removal of 4 bases from V and 8 bases from J, the junction contained 7 bases not matched to a gene. This CDR3 is CASSPGDRGFDEQFF. In DNA, the CDR3 is TGTGCCAGCAGCCCCGGGGACAGGGGGTTCGATGAGCAGTTCTTC.

This clone occurred once. The V gene is TRBV19, the J gene TRBJ2-3, with 12 nucleotides matching TRBD2. This CDR3 comprises 16 residues. Germline trimming cut 7 bases from V and 4 bases from J; bases unmatched to any gene: 9. CDR1 and CDR2 from the germline V gene are LNHDA and SQIVND (reference sequence). The DNA for the CDR3 is TGTGCCAGTAACAAGGCTACTAGCGGGGGGTCAGATACGCAGTATTTT. Encoded protein: CASNKATSGGSDTQYF.

The chain carries TRBV7-9 and TRBJ2-2; 9 positions match TRBD1. CDR1 is SEHNR and CDR2 is FQNEAQ in the germline V gene (reference sequence). This CDR3 region has 16 residues. J lost 2 bases, V lost 3 bases, and 4 bases had no gene match. CDR3 DNA: TGTGCCAGCAGCTTTTCGACAGGGGGTAACACCGGGGAGCTGTTTTTT. Its translation: CASSFSTGGNTGELFF.

The chain links TRBV24-1 to TRBJ2-5, with 8 bases aligning to TRBD1. CDR3 length equals 15 residues. V shed 4 bases, J shed 3 bases, and the junction held 6 bases outside the gene matches. Germline CDR1 KGHDR, CDR2 SFDVKD. The CDR3 DNA sequence: TGTGCCACCAGTGACAATGGACAGGGAAAAGAGACCCAGTACTTC. This encodes CATSDNGQGKETQYF.

V gene TRBV5-1 combines with J gene TRBJ2-3; D is ambiguous. The CDR3 loop spans 12 amino acids. Germline CDR1 reads SGHRS; CDR2 reads YFSETQ. V was shortened by 0 bases and J by 5 bases, with 4 bases between the two germline ends. The CDR3, as DNA: TGCGCCAGCAGCTTGGAGCAAGATACGCAGTATTTT. Protein sequence: CASSLEQDTQYF.

The V call is TRBV7-2, the J call TRBJ2-3; 7 nucleotides line up with TRBD1. V lost 5 bases, J lost 5 bases, and 10 bases stayed unmatched. CDR3 size: 15 residues. Germline V lookup: CDR1 SGHTA, CDR2 FQGNSA. CDR3 loop: CASSPPRQGGDTQYF. In nucleotides, the CDR3 is TGTGCCAGCAGCCCGCCCCGACAGGGCGGAGATACGCAGTATTTT.

The V gene is TRBV27, the J gene TRBJ2-5; 11 bases map to TRBD1. The CDR3 has 15 residues. Germline trimming cut 6 bases from V and 5 bases from J; bases unmatched to any gene: 8. The germline CDR1 and CDR2 sequences are MNHEY and SMNVEV (reference sequence). The CDR3 DNA is TGTGCCAGCAGAACCAGGACAGGGGGCTTTGAGACCCAGTACTTC. It specifies CASRTRTGGFETQYF.

V is TRBV6-5 and J is TRBJ2-2, with D possibly matching TRBD2 (5 bases). V was clipped by 6 bases and J by 4 bases, with 15 bases between them. The germline V gene encodes CDR1 MNHEY and CDR2 SVGAGI. This CDR3 comprises 15 residues. The CDR3 protein is CASSRGLAGTGELFF. CDR3 nucleotide sequence: TGTGCCAGCAGCCGAGGGCTAGCCGGCACCGGGGAGCTGTTTTTT.

The J gene is TRBJ2-7, the V gene TRBV6-5, with 10 bases fitting TRBD2. The CDR3 consists of 15 residues. Trimming took 0 bases from V and 5 from J; bases not matched to a gene: 4. The germline V gene has CDR1 MNHEY and CDR2 SVGAGI. The CDR3 sequence is CASSYSPAGGDEQYF. CDR3 DNA sequence: TGTGCCAGCAGTTACTCGCCAGCGGGAGGGGACGAGCAGTACTTC.

The chain couples TRBV10-3 to TRBJ2-3, with TRBD1 identical over 7 bases. Germline assignment: CDR1 ENHRY and CDR2 SYGVKD. Trimming at V came to 3 bases and at J to 2 bases, leaving 11 bases not matched to a gene. This CDR3 contains 17 residues. The chain's CDR3 is CAISESNEQGNTDTQYF. The CDR3 coding sequence is TGTGCCATCAGTGAATCAAACGAACAGGGGAACACAGATACGCAGTATTTT.

This clone was picked up one time. This chain connects TRBV19 to TRBJ2-7; D possibly corresponds to TRBD1 (5 bases). The germline gives CDR1 LNHDA, CDR2 SQIVND (reference sequence). The CDR3 consists of 12 residues. The V and J ends lost 3 bases and 4 bases respectively, with 7 bases between them. As DNA, the CDR3 is TGTGCCAGTAGTATTCCAGGGTACGAGCAGTACTTC. Its translation: CASSIPGYEQYF.

In its sample, this clone was seen a few times. This chain connects TRBV7-8 to TRBJ2-1; 13 bases line up with TRBD2. The CDR3 has 20 amino acids. With V trimmed by 3 bases and J by 8 bases, 19 bases remained unmatched. CDR1 is SGHVS, CDR2 FQNEAQ, per germline. For the CDR3, the DNA is TGTGCCAGCAGCTTCCAGGTAGGACTAGCGGGAGACCAGGGGTCGGATGAGCAGTTCTTC. Residues: CASSFQVGLAGDQGSDEQFF.

The chain joins TRBV7-2 to TRBJ1-1; perhaps TRBD1 as D (6 bases). Deletions cut 5 bases from V and 2 bases from J, with 12 bases between. The CDR3 consists of 14 residues. Germline-derived CDR1 and CDR2 are SGHTA and FQGNSA. In nucleotides, the CDR3 is TGTGCCAGCAGCAACGGACAGATCAACACTGAAGCTTTCTTT. Encoded protein: CASSNGQINTEAFF.

The chain uses TRBV7-2 and TRBJ1-5; 8 nucleotides match TRBD1. With V trimmed by 2 bases and J by 6 bases, 18 bases remained unmatched. The germline gives CDR1 SGHTA, CDR2 FQGNSA. The CDR3 is 19 amino acids. CDR3 DNA sequence: TGTGCCAGCAGCTTATATCGGTTGGGAATGACAGGGGCCGCTCAGCCCCAGCATTTT. Protein sequence: CASSLYRLGMTGAAQPQHF.

The rearrangement links TRBV12-3 or TRBV12-4 to TRBJ2-7; D not resolved. This CDR3 is built from 13 residues. The V gene lost 5 bases and the J gene lost 5 bases, with 13 bases spanning the gap. CDR3 amino acids: CASSPQVWHEQYF. The CDR3 nucleotides are TGTGCCAGCAGTCCCCAGGTGTGGCACGAGCAGTACTTC.

The chain employs TRBV27 and TRBJ1-5; D is possibly TRBD1 (5 bases). This CDR3 has 14 amino acids. Germline values: CDR1 MNHEY, CDR2 SMNVEV (reference sequence). The V and J ends lost 1 base and 4 bases respectively, with 8 bases between them. The CDR3 region is CASSLFGGNQPQHF. In DNA form, the CDR3 reads TGTGCCAGCAGTTTATTCGGGGGTAATCAGCCCCAGCATTTT.

This rearrangement joins TRBV11-3 to TRBJ2-3, with 8 bases that match TRBD2. Germline CDR1 and CDR2: SGHNT and YENEEA. The CDR3 runs to 15 residues. The junction had 2 bases not matched to a gene; V was cut back by 0 bases and J by 3 bases. The CDR3: CASSLDPSGTDTQYF. Written as DNA, the CDR3 is TGTGCCAGCAGCTTAGACCCTAGCGGGACAGATACGCAGTATTTT. The entire variable domain, with the rest obtained from reference TRBV11-3 and TRBJ2-3, is as follows: EAGVVQSPRYKIIEKKQPVAFWCNPISGHNTLYWYLQNLGQGPELLIRYENEEAVDDSQLPKDRFSAERLKGVDSTLKIQPAELGDSAVYLCASSLDPSGTDTQYFGPGTRLTVL.

The V call is TRBV23-1, the J call TRBJ2-7, with a tentative D call TRBD2 (5 bases). TRBV23-1 is an ORF, and what it does is uncertain. There are 15 residues in the CDR3. V lost 7 bases and J 6 bases, leaving 22 bases between the germline ends. The CDR3 coding sequence is TGCGCCAGCACCCCCGTTAAAGGCGGGTCGGTCGAGCAGTACTTC. The encoded protein is CASTPVKGGSVEQYF.

CDR3 residues: CAWSFGGRETQYF. CDR3 nucleotide sequence: TGTGCCTGGAGTTTTGGGGGCCGGGAGACCCAGTACTTC. The genes are TRBV30 and TRBJ2-5, with a weak D call TRBD1 (6 bases). This CDR3 is 13 amino acids long. Trimming removed 2 bases from V and 5 bases from J, with 12 bases in between. Looked up from germline, CDR1 is GTSNPN and CDR2 is SVGIG (reference sequence).

V usage is TRBV7-2 and J usage is TRBJ1-2, with TRBD1 as a possible D gene (5 bases). V was clipped by 1 base and J by 2 bases, with 5 bases between them. The CDR3 is 13 residues long. CDR1 SGHTA and CDR2 FQGNSA come from the germline V gene. This CDR3 is CASSLGTNYGYTF. The CDR3 nucleotides read TGTGCCAGCAGCTTAGGGACAAACTATGGCTACACCTTC.

This clone showed up many times. The chain combines TRBV9 with TRBJ2-1; D may be TRBD2 (5 bases). The CDR3 is 14 residues long. Germline V gene lookup returns CDR1 SGDLS and CDR2 YYNGEE. V was trimmed by 0 bases and J by 8 bases, leaving 12 bases between them. As DNA, the CDR3 is TGTGCCAGCAGCGTAGATGGTAGCGTCCATGAGCAGTTCTTC. Translated, it gives CASSVDGSVHEQFF.